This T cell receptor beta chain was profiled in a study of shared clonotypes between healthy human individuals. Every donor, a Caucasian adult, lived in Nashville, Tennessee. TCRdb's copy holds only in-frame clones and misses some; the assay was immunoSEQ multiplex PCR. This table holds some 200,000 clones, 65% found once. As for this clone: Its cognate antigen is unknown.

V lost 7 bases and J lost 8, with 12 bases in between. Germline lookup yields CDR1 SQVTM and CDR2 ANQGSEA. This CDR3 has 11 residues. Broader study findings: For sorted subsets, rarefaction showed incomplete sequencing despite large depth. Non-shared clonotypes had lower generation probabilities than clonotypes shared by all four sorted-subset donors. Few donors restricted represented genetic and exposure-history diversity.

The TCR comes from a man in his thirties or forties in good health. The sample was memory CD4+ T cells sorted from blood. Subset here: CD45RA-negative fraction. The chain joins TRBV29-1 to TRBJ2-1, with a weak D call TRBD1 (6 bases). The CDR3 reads CSGQELDEQFF. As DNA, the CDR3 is TGCAGCGGACAGGAGTTGGATGAGCAGTTCTTC.